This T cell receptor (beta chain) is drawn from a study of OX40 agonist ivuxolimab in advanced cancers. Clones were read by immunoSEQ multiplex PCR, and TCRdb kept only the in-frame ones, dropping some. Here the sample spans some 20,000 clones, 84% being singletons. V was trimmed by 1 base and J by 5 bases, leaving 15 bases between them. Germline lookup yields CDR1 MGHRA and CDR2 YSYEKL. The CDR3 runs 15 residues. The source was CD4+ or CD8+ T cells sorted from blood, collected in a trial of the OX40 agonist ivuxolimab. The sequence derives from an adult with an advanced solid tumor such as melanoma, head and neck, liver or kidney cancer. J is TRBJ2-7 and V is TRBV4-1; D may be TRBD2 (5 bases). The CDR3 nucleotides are TGCGCCAGCAGCCAAGGCCCCGGGAAAGGCCACGAGCAGTACTTC. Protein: CASSQGPGKGHEQYF.